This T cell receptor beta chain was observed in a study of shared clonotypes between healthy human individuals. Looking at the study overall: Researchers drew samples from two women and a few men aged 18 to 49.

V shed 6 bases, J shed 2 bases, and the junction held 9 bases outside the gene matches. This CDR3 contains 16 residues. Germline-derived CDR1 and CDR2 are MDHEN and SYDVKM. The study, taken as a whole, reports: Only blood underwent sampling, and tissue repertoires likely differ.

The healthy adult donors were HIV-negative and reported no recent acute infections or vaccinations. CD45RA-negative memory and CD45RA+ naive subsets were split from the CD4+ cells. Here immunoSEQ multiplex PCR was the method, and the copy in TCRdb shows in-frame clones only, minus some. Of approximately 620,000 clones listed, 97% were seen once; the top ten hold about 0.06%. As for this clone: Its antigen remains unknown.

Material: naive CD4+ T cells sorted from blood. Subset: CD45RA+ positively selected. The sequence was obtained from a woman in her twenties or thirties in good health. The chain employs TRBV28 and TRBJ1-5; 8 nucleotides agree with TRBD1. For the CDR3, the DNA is TGTGCCAGCAGACCGACAGACAGGGGCGGCAATCAGCCCCAGCATTTT. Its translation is CASRPTDRGGNQPQHF.